The 26 T cell receptor beta chains in this list originate from one sample, sequenced in a study of early T cells in non-severe SARS-CoV-2 infection. TCRdb re-called the 5' RACE reads through MiXCR, storing one row per CDR3 protein. Of under 95,000 distinct CDR3 sequences listed, 14% to 15% are singletons. What was sequenced was whole blood. The source of these receptors is an adult who was a healthcare worker with PCR-confirmed SARS-CoV-2 infection or an uninfected control (not recorded which).

This clonotype has a count of ten or more. This sequence joins TRBV5-1 and TRBJ1-4; 10 nucleotides align to TRBD1. The CDR3 is 14 residues long. The V gene end was trimmed by 4 bases and the J gene end by 7 bases; junction bases not matched to a gene: 4. Germline loops: CDR1 SGHRS, CDR2 YFSETQ. CDR3 residues: CASSTGTGAEKLFF. The CDR3 DNA follows: TGCGCCAGCAGCACCGGGACAGGGGCTGAAAAACTGTTTTTT.

This clonotype was seen a single time. The V gene is TRBV12-3 or TRBV12-4, the J gene TRBJ2-3, with 9 bases aligning to TRBD2. This CDR3 spans 15 amino acids. The J segment lost 3 bases and the V segment lost 3 bases, leaving 4 bases of the junction unmatched. The CDR3 coding sequence is TGTGCCAGCAGTTTTAGCGGGAGTGGTACAGATACGCAGTATTTT. Protein sequence: CASSFSGSGTDTQYF.

This clonotype was found a few times. The rearrangement joins TRBV4-1 to TRBJ2-4; D is ambiguous. This CDR3 is 14 amino acids long. Trimming took 4 bases from V and 2 from J, leaving 9 bases between them. CDR1 and CDR2 (germline): MGHRA, YSYEKL. CDR3 DNA sequence: TGCGCCAGCAGCCCCCCTCGTTCCAAAAACATTCAGTACTTC. Protein: CASSPPRSKNIQYF.

The chain links TRBV7-9 to TRBJ2-1; D is possibly TRBD1 (5 bases). Germline V CDR1 and CDR2: SEHNR, FQNEAQ (reference sequence). There are 13 residues in the CDR3. This CDR3 reads CVGAETSYNEQFF. CDR3 sequence (DNA): TGTGTTGGGGCGGAAACTTCCTACAATGAGCAGTTCTTC.

This clonotype was observed a single time. The rearrangement links TRBV20-1 to TRBJ2-7; unclear D gene. This CDR3 comprises 11 residues. V was clipped by 3 bases and J by 7 bases, with 10 bases between them. CDR1 and CDR2 (germline): DFQATT, SNEGSKA (reference sequence). The CDR3 reads CSASIGWEQYF. The CDR3 coding sequence is TGCAGTGCTAGCATTGGTTGGGAGCAGTACTTC.

V usage is TRBV6-6 and J usage is TRBJ2-7, with TRBD1 identical over 10 bases. Germline-derived CDR1 and CDR2 are MNHNY and SVGAGI (reference sequence). The CDR3 spans 15 residues. Trimming at V came to 7 bases and at J to 3 bases, leaving 9 bases not matched to a gene. The CDR3 DNA reads TGTGCCAGCACCCGCGGGACAGGGGCCGGCTACGAGCAGTACTTC. Encoded protein: CASTRGTGAGYEQYF.

This clonotype was detected only a few times. The CDR3 DNA follows: TGCGCCAGCAGCTTGGACGGTAGCGGGTTGGCAACAGATACGCAGTATTTT. Protein: CASSLDGSGLATDTQYF. This rearrangement joins TRBV5-1 to TRBJ2-3; 7 positions agree with TRBD2. The CDR3 contains 17 residues. J gave up 3 bases and V 0 bases, and 10 bases lay outside the gene matches. Germline loops: CDR1 SGHRS, CDR2 YFSETQ.

V gene TRBV4-1 combines with J gene TRBJ2-3; TRBD2 is a possible D gene (6 bases). This CDR3 has 16 amino acids. V was clipped by 0 bases and J by 2 bases, with 12 bases between them. CDR1 is MGHRA and CDR2 is YSYEKL in the germline V gene. The CDR3 protein is CASSQDGGGITDTQYF. The DNA for the CDR3 is TGCGCCAGCAGCCAAGACGGGGGAGGAATCACAGATACGCAGTATTTT.

Only a few counts were recorded for this clonotype. V gene TRBV4-1 combines with J gene TRBJ1-2; weak D call: TRBD1 (5 bases). The CDR3 is 15 amino acids. The germline CDR1 and CDR2 sequences are MGHRA and YSYEKL. Trimming took 1 base from V and 6 from J, leaving 15 bases between them. The CDR3 coding sequence is TGCGCCAGCAGCCAAGGACGACAGCCCCTTGATGGCTACACCTTC. This codes for CASSQGRQPLDGYTF.

This clonotype was picked up a small number of times. The rearrangement joins TRBV20-1 to TRBJ2-3; possible D gene TRBD2, 5 bases. This CDR3 has 17 residues. Trimming stripped 4 bases from V and 4 bases from J, with 24 bases between. In germline, CDR1 is DFQATT, CDR2 SNEGSKA (reference sequence). In DNA form, the CDR3 reads TGCAGTGCTAACCCCGGGGAAACTAGTGGCCCCTCAGATACGCAGTATTTT. Protein product: CSANPGETSGPSDTQYF.

The chain has TRBV7-9 and TRBJ1-6; D may be TRBD1 (6 bases). There are 14 residues in the CDR3. The V and J ends lost 5 bases and 5 bases respectively, with 10 bases between them. Germline loops: CDR1 SEHNR, CDR2 FQNEAQ (reference sequence). CDR3 nucleotides: TGTGCCAGCAGCCTACAGGGAGATAATTCACCCCTCCACTTT. It specifies CASSLQGDNSPLHF.

The chain carries TRBV6-5 and TRBJ2-2; D is ambiguous. This CDR3 contains 17 residues. V lost 0 bases to trimming and J lost 7 bases, with 18 bases between them. CDR1 and CDR2 from the germline V gene are MNHEY and SVGAGI. CDR3 coding DNA: TGTGCCAGCAGTTACTCGCCACAGCCTAGGTCCGGCGGGGAGCTGTTTTTT. This encodes CASSYSPQPRSGGELFF.

This clonotype was counted a few times. V usage is TRBV6-5 and J usage is TRBJ2-7; D may be TRBD2 (5 bases). CDR3 length: 11 amino acids. Per germline, CDR1 MNHEY and CDR2 SVGAGI. V dropped 6 bases and J dropped 5 bases, with 8 bases sitting between them. DNA of the CDR3: TGTGCCAGCAGAAAGAGGGACGAGCAGTACTTC. This sequence encodes CASRKRDEQYF.

This clonotype was detected a few times. V is TRBV15 and J is TRBJ2-7; D unresolved. The ends were cut back, 0 bases at V and 6 bases at J, with 6 bases in the middle. The CDR3 has 12 residues. The germline gives CDR1 LNHNV, CDR2 YYDKDF (reference sequence). CDR3 nucleotides: TGTGCCACCAGCAGAGATTGGTCCGAGCAGTACTTC. It codes for CATSRDWSEQYF. Using reference TRBV15 and TRBJ2-7 for the parts outside the CDR3, the full variable domain is DAMVIQNPRYQVTQFGKPVTLSCSQTLNHNVMYWYQQKSSQAPKLLFHYYDKDFNNEADTPDNFQSRRPNTSFCFLDIRSPGLGDTAMYLCATSRDWSEQYFGPGTRLTVT.

This clonotype was observed many times. Its ends do not fully match the called genes, so a read error is possible. The CDR3 loop is CASSLEGTASVNTIYF. CDR3 nucleotides: TGCGCCAGCAGCTTGGAAGGGACAGCGTCTGTAAACACCATATATTTT. The V and J genes are TRBV5-1 and TRBJ1-3, with 7 bases lining up with TRBD1. The CDR3 is 16 amino acids. The V gene's germline CDR1 is SGHRS and CDR2 YFSETQ.

The CDR3 region is CAGASYEQYF. CDR3 DNA: TGTGCCGGGGCCTCCTACGAGCAGTACTTC. The V and J genes are TRBV21-1 and TRBJ2-7; the table's D call of TRBD1 was not tested on the DNA. TRBV21-1 is a listed pseudogene. This CDR3 spans 10 amino acids.

This clonotype came up many times. This chain connects TRBV18 to TRBJ2-2; D is unresolved. The CDR3 is 15 residues long. The germline V gene has CDR1 KGHSH and CDR2 LQKENI. The V end lost 2 bases, the J end lost 4 bases, and 11 bases lay between the germline ends. The CDR3 reads CASSPSTYATGELFF. CDR3 coding DNA: TGTGCCAGCTCACCAAGCACGTATGCCACCGGGGAGCTGTTTTTT.

The table lists this clonotype with many counts. The CDR3 sequence: CASSLLASNEQFF. For the CDR3, the DNA is TGCGCCAGCAGCTTGCTAGCGAGCAATGAGCAGTTCTTC. The gene calls are TRBV5-1 and TRBJ2-1; D may be TRBD2 (6 bases). The germline gives CDR1 SGHRS, CDR2 YFSETQ. V dropped 1 base and J dropped 6 bases, with 8 bases sitting between them. The CDR3 consists of 13 residues.

The rearrangement links TRBV11-2 to TRBJ1-6; D unclear. V shed 1 base and J shed 7 bases, with 5 bases lying between them. This CDR3 spans 13 amino acids. Germline V gene lookup returns CDR1 SGHAT and CDR2 FQNNGV. CDR3 DNA sequence: TGTGCCAGCAGCTTAGGACCCAATTCACCCCTCCACTTT. Translated, it gives CASSLGPNSPLHF.

In this sample, this clonotype turned up a few times. The chain uses TRBV4-1 and TRBJ1-2; D is perhaps TRBD1 (6 bases). There are 16 residues in the CDR3. The germline V gene has CDR1 MGHRA and CDR2 YSYEKL. V gave up 0 bases and J gave up 8 bases, with 19 bases separating them. Written as DNA, the CDR3 is TGCGCCAGCAGCCAAGATGAACGGGGGGCCCGTTCGGGCTACACCTTC. This gives the protein CASSQDERGARSGYTF.

Only a few counts were recorded for this clonotype. The chain carries TRBV28 and TRBJ2-7, with D perhaps TRBD1 or TRBD2 (5 bases each). This CDR3 contains 11 residues. Trimming pared 8 bases from V and 2 bases from J, leaving 7 bases between. Germline assignment: CDR1 MDHEN and CDR2 SYDVKM. As DNA, the CDR3 is TGTGCCAGCGGGACGACCTACGAGCAGTACTTC. Its protein product is CASGTTYEQYF. Full variable domain (rest looked up from reference TRBV28 and TRBJ2-7): DVKVTQSSRYLVKRTGEKVFLECVQDMDHENMFWYRQDPGLGLRLIYFSYDVKMKEKGDIPEGYSVSREKKERFSLILESASTNQTSMYLCASGTTYEQYFGPGTRLTVT.

The V and J genes are TRBV29-1 and TRBJ2-3; no clear D. The ends were cut back, 7 bases at V and 8 bases at J, with 10 bases in the middle. Germline V gene data show CDR1 as SQVTM and CDR2 as ANQGSEA. This CDR3 contains 10 residues. The DNA of the CDR3 is TGCAGCGCCTGGGCCGCTACGCAGTATTTT. It yields the protein CSAWAATQYF.

This clonotype has ten or more counts. The V gene is TRBV20-1, the J gene TRBJ2-1; D is ambiguous. The CDR3 totals 12 residues. The germline V and J ends were trimmed by 2 bases and 7 bases, with 9 bases remaining between them. The germline V gene has CDR1 DFQATT and CDR2 SNEGSKA (reference sequence). CDR3 residues: CSARISRNEQFF. Written as DNA, the CDR3 is TGCAGTGCTAGAATTTCTAGGAATGAGCAGTTCTTC.

This clonotype showed up just a few times. The chain recombines TRBV6-2 or TRBV6-3 with TRBJ1-1; 10 bases agree with TRBD1. CDR3 length equals 15 residues. After removal of 8 bases from V and 4 bases from J, the junction contained 10 bases not matched to a gene. Germline assignment: CDR1 MNHEY and CDR2 SVGEGT. The CDR3 region is CASETGGNGGTEAFF. CDR3 DNA: TGTGCCAGCGAGACAGGGGGCAACGGAGGCACTGAAGCTTTCTTT.

This clonotype was recorded at least ten times. The chain combines TRBV11-2 with TRBJ2-5; D gene unclear. Germline V lookup: CDR1 SGHAT, CDR2 FQNNGV. V lost 1 base to trimming and J lost 1 base, with 10 bases between them. The CDR3 has 15 amino acids. The CDR3 bases are TGTGCCAGCAGCTTAGGACGAGCACGCCAAGAGACCCAGTACTTC. This gives the protein CASSLGRARQETQYF.

This clonotype was detected only a few times. The chain carries TRBV11-2 and TRBJ2-1, with TRBD1 as a possible D gene (8 bases). The CDR3 is 15 residues long. Germline assignment: CDR1 SGHAT and CDR2 FQNNGV. V lost 2 bases to trimming and J lost 14 bases, with 22 bases between them. CDR3 residues: CASSLNWERDRRKFF. CDR3 bases: TGTGCCAGCAGCTTAAATTGGGAGCGGGACAGGCGAAAGTTCTTC. Full variable domain (outside the CDR3, taken from reference TRBV11-2 and TRBJ2-1): EAGVAQSPRYKIIEKRQSVAFWCNPISGHATLYWYQQILGQGPKLLIQFQNNGVVDDSQLPKDRFSAERLKGVDSTLKIQPAKLEDSAVYLCASSLNWERDRRKFFGPGTRLTVL.